Following are 31 T cell receptor beta chains from one sample sequenced in a study of cytomegalovirus exposure and HLA in healthy donors. Primers included in the PCR were 60 Vbeta and 13 Jbeta primers. Here immunoSEQ multiplex PCR was the method, and the copy in TCRdb shows in-frame clones only, minus some. The repertoire holds about 140,000 clones, around 72% seen once, with less than 2.5% in the top ten. The sequenced sample consisted of PBMCs. Every receptor here comes from a man aged 35-49 years in good health and CMV-seronegative.

The chain combines TRBV18 with TRBJ1-2; no clear D. Germline loops: CDR1 KGHSH, CDR2 LQKENI. There are 15 residues in the CDR3. Trimming removed 4 bases from V and 0 bases from J, with 12 bases in between. CDR3 sequence: CASSLDGSSNYGYTF. The CDR3 bases are TGTGCCAGCTCACTTGACGGGTCTTCTAACTATGGCTACACCTTC.

The chain has TRBV10-3 and TRBJ2-7; 12 bases are a match to TRBD2. Germline CDR1 and CDR2: ENHRY and SYGVKD. The V gene end was trimmed by 10 bases and the J gene end by 2 bases; junction bases not matched to a gene: 3. This CDR3 is 13 amino acids long. The CDR3 loop reads CATRLAGAYEQYF. CDR3 nucleotides: TGTGCCACCCGACTAGCGGGGGCCTACGAGCAGTACTTC.

The chain employs TRBV27 and TRBJ2-2; D is uncertain. The V end was cut by 7 bases, the J end by 7 bases, with 13 bases between. The length of the CDR3 is 13 residues. Germline V gives CDR1 MNHEY, CDR2 SMNVEV (reference sequence). CDR3 sequence reads: CASNYIGFGELFF. The CDR3 DNA reads TGTGCCAGCAACTACATCGGCTTCGGGGAGCTGTTTTTT.

This clone was seen more than once but under ten times. This sequence joins TRBV11-2 and TRBJ2-1; 7 nucleotides line up with TRBD2. Trimming took 1 base from V and 16 from J; bases not matched to a gene: 13. Germline lookup yields CDR1 SGHAT and CDR2 FQNNGV. The CDR3 extends over 14 amino acids. The CDR3 sequence is CASSLVRGEVLKFF. CDR3 nucleotide sequence: TGTGCCAGCAGCTTAGTTCGGGGGGAGGTCTTGAAATTCTTC.

V and J are TRBV4-3 and TRBJ2-7, with D possibly being TRBD2 (5 bases). CDR3 length: 15 amino acids. The germline CDR1 and CDR2 sequences are LGHNA and YSLEER. V lost 0 bases, J lost 2 bases, and 11 bases lay in between. The CDR3 here is CASSQERPGTYEQYF. DNA for the CDR3: TGCGCCAGCAGCCAAGAAAGACCCGGGACCTACGAGCAGTACTTC.

The count of this clone is one. The chain employs TRBV9 and TRBJ1-5; 8 bases agree with TRBD1. V dropped 0 bases and J dropped 5; count of bases not matched to a gene: 4. The CDR3 has 15 residues. Germline lookup yields CDR1 SGDLS and CDR2 YYNGEE. CDR3 nucleotide sequence: TGTGCCAGCAGCGTAGCGGGACAGGTCGATCAGCCCCAGCATTTT. Translating gives CASSVAGQVDQPQHF.

This clone was counted once. This chain joins TRBV18 and TRBJ2-5; D is ambiguous. The germline CDR1 and CDR2 sequences are KGHSH and LQKENI. The V gene lost 0 bases and the J gene lost 0 bases, with 11 bases spanning the gap. This CDR3 has 16 residues. CDR3 DNA: TGTGCCAGCTCACCACCTAATAGACGGGACCAAGAGACCCAGTACTTC. This translates into CASSPPNRRDQETQYF.

The chain carries TRBV19 and TRBJ1-6; 9 bases map to TRBD1. Germline V gene sequence: CDR1 LNHDA, CDR2 SQIVND (reference sequence). CDR3 length: 15 amino acids. The ends lost 3 bases at V and 7 bases at J; junction bases unmatched: 4. CDR3 region: CASSIQQGANSPLHF. CDR3 nucleotide sequence: TGTGCCAGTAGTATTCAACAGGGGGCAAATTCACCCCTCCACTTT.

This clone has only one observation. The genes are TRBV5-1 and TRBJ1-1; weak D call: TRBD1 (6 bases). This CDR3 has 14 residues. Trimming pared 4 bases from V and 4 bases from J, leaving 14 bases between. The V gene's germline CDR1 is SGHRS and CDR2 YFSETQ. The CDR3 loop reads CASSERGGFTEAFF. CDR3 in DNA: TGCGCCAGCAGCGAAAGGGGGGGGTTCACTGAAGCTTTCTTT.

The chain is built from TRBV15 and TRBJ2-2; possibly TRBD1 for D (6 bases). This CDR3 contains 16 residues. Germline CDR1 is LNHNV and CDR2 is YYDKDF (reference sequence). Trimming cost V 5 bases and J 3 bases, with 16 bases left between them. DNA of the CDR3: TGTGCCACCAGCCAACGGACAGACAAGTACACCGGGGAGCTGTTTTTT. It is translated as CATSQRTDKYTGELFF.

The chain employs TRBV7-9 and TRBJ2-6; maybe TRBD1 (5 bases). CDR3 length: 15 residues. CDR1 is SEHNR, CDR2 FQNEAQ, per germline (reference sequence). Deletions cut 5 bases from V and 1 base from J, with 9 bases between. In DNA, the CDR3 is TGTGCCAGCAGCCGACAGTCTTCTGGGGCCAACGTCCTGACTTTC. Protein: CASSRQSSGANVLTF.

This clone was counted a few times. The J gene is TRBJ2-3, the V gene TRBV5-6; D possibly corresponds to TRBD2 (6 bases). V dropped 0 bases and J dropped 4 bases, with 18 bases sitting between them. CDR1 is SGHDT and CDR2 is YYEEEE in the germline V gene. The CDR3 has 17 amino acids. CDR3 sequence reads: CASSLALQAGGPDTQYF. The DNA for the CDR3 is TGTGCCAGCAGCTTGGCGTTACAAGCGGGCGGGCCAGATACGCAGTATTTT.

The chain is built from TRBV10-1 and TRBJ2-2; D remains ambiguous. This CDR3 contains 13 residues. V gave up 4 bases and J gave up 4 bases, with 7 bases separating them. Germline CDR1 is WNHNN and CDR2 is SYGVQD (reference sequence). Written as DNA, the CDR3 is TGCGCCAGCAGTGGATCAGGCACCGGGGAGCTGTTTTTT. Its protein product is CASSGSGTGELFF.

The V gene is TRBV2, the J gene TRBJ1-1; D call uncertain. Germline V lookup: CDR1 SNHLY, CDR2 FYNNEI. The CDR3 loop spans 11 amino acids. Trimming left V 9 bases short and J 3 bases short, with 8 bases between. CDR3 DNA: TGTGCCAGTAGAAGCTACACTGAAGCTTTCTTT. Its protein is CASRSYTEAFF.

The chain employs TRBV5-1 and TRBJ1-5; 7 bases line up with TRBD1. CDR1 is SGHRS, CDR2 YFSETQ, per germline. The CDR3 totals 14 residues. The junction had 5 bases not matched to a gene; V was cut back by 2 bases and J by 6 bases. The CDR3 is CASSLTGDGQPQHF. CDR3 nucleotide sequence: TGCGCCAGCAGCTTAACAGGGGATGGTCAGCCCCAGCATTTT.

The chain has TRBV5-1 and TRBJ2-2, with D possibly being TRBD2 (5 bases). Germline-derived CDR1 and CDR2 are SGHRS and YFSETQ. The CDR3 is made up of 15 amino acids. Trimming took off 3 bases at V and 5 bases at J, with 14 bases between the two ends. The CDR3 DNA reads as TGCGCCAGCAGCTGGCCGGCGGGTCCAACCGGGGAGCTGTTTTTT. This encodes CASSWPAGPTGELFF.

This clone was picked up a small number of times. The rearrangement links TRBV19 to TRBJ2-1, with D possibly TRBD1 on 5 matching bases. Germline loops: CDR1 LNHDA, CDR2 SQIVND (reference sequence). V was shortened by 8 bases and J by 4 bases, with 12 bases between the two germline ends. The CDR3 totals 13 residues. In nucleotides, the CDR3 is TGTGCCAGTTCCCCAGGGCTGTACAATGAGCAGTTCTTC. Translation: CASSPGLYNEQFF.

V and J are TRBV5-6 and TRBJ1-6; D not resolved. The CDR3 runs 14 residues. Germline V gives CDR1 SGHDT, CDR2 YYEEEE. Trimming stripped 0 bases from V and 7 bases from J, with 8 bases between. The CDR3 coding sequence is TGTGCCAGCAGCTTGGGGACTACAAATTCACCCCTCCACTTT. Protein product: CASSLGTTNSPLHF.

This chain connects TRBV9 to TRBJ1-5; D perhaps matches TRBD1 (6 bases). The germline V gene has CDR1 SGDLS and CDR2 YYNGEE. The CDR3 runs 15 residues. V gave up 0 bases and J gave up 6 bases, with 13 bases separating them. CDR3 protein: CASSVGGGLGQPQHF. CDR3 nucleotide sequence: TGTGCCAGCAGCGTAGGGGGGGGGCTCGGTCAGCCCCAGCATTTT.

The chain links TRBV7-8 to TRBJ2-1, with 11 bases lining up with TRBD2. Germline V CDR1 and CDR2: SGHVS, FQNEAQ. J gave up 5 bases and V 1 base, and 1 base lay outside the gene matches. The CDR3 consists of 15 residues. The CDR3 spells CASSLGLAGNNEQFF. The CDR3 DNA reads TGTGCCAGCAGCTTAGGACTAGCGGGGAACAATGAGCAGTTCTTC.

Details on this clone: The junction shows a germline mismatch at one end, possibly a read error. V is TRBV6-5 and J is TRBJ1-5; possible D gene TRBD1, 6 bases. The CDR3 has 13 residues. Germline loops: CDR1 MNHEY, CDR2 SVGAGI. CDR3 in amino acids: CASSTTGGQPQNF. The DNA for the CDR3 is TGTGCCAGCAGTACGACGGGGGGGCAGCCCCAGAATTTT.

This clone was counted once. The J gene is TRBJ2-5, the V gene TRBV5-8; 10 nucleotides match TRBD2. Germline V gene lookup returns CDR1 SGHTS and CDR2 YDEGEE. This CDR3 region has 16 residues. After removal of 0 bases from V and 4 bases from J, the junction contained 6 bases not matched to a gene. The DNA for the CDR3 is TGTGCCAGCAGCTTGGGGCGTCTAGCGGGGGTAGAGACCCAGTACTTC. This gives the protein CASSLGRLAGVETQYF.

This clone was detected only a few times. The rearrangement uses TRBV10-2 and TRBJ1-2; D is unclear. The CDR3 runs to 14 residues. Germline V gene data show CDR1 as WSHSY and CDR2 as SAAADI. Trimming took off 2 bases at V and 7 bases at J, with 14 bases between the two ends. CDR3 sequence reads: CASSEVRVLAGYTF. The CDR3 nucleotides are TGCGCCAGCAGTGAGGTGAGGGTATTGGCTGGCTACACCTTC.

V and J are TRBV7-9 and TRBJ2-5, with D possibly matching TRBD1 (5 bases). V lost 0 bases and J 4 bases, leaving 6 bases between the germline ends. CDR3 size: 13 residues. Germline CDR1 and CDR2: SEHNR and FQNEAQ (reference sequence). The CDR3 spells CASSLAQGETQYF. CDR3 DNA sequence: TGTGCCAGCAGCTTAGCTCAGGGAGAGACCCAGTACTTC.

V and J are TRBV10-3 and TRBJ1-1, with 12 bases matching TRBD1. The CDR3 runs 17 residues. J was trimmed by 3 bases and V by 3 bases; bases with no gene match: 8. CDR1 and CDR2 from the germline V gene are ENHRY and SYGVKD. The chain's CDR3 is CAISDQGQGAMYTEAFF. CDR3 in DNA: TGTGCCATCAGTGACCAGGGACAGGGGGCTATGTACACTGAAGCTTTCTTT.

The V gene is TRBV7-2, the J gene TRBJ2-5; D is undetermined. V shed 6 bases and J shed 1 base, with 12 bases lying between them. Germline V gene sequence: CDR1 SGHTA, CDR2 FQGNSA. CDR3 length: 14 amino acids. CDR3 coding DNA: TGTGCCAGCAGGCTAACACGAGGCCAAGAGACCCAGTACTTC. This sequence encodes CASRLTRGQETQYF.

The chain links TRBV7-9 to TRBJ2-7; 12 bases agree with TRBD2. The CDR3 loop spans 16 amino acids. J was trimmed by 4 bases and V by 6 bases; bases with no gene match: 10. CDR1 is SEHNR, CDR2 FQNEAQ, per germline (reference sequence). CDR3 nucleotides: TGTGCCAGCAGTTCGACCCTAGCGGGAGGGAGGTACGAGCAGTACTTC. Amino acids: CASSSTLAGGRYEQYF.

The gene calls are TRBV7-3 and TRBJ1-1; D is perhaps TRBD1 (6 bases). Germline CDR1 SGHTA, CDR2 FQGTGA. The V end was cut by 7 bases, the J end by 2 bases, with 17 bases between. This CDR3 spans 15 amino acids. CDR3 loop: CASTEPGHLNTEAFF. CDR3 sequence (DNA): TGTGCCAGCACGGAACCGGGACACCTAAACACTGAAGCTTTCTTT.

This chain links TRBV19 with TRBJ1-4, with D maybe TRBD1 (6 bases). The CDR3 runs to 15 residues. Germline V gene sequence: CDR1 LNHDA, CDR2 SQIVND (reference sequence). The V and J ends lost 5 bases and 6 bases respectively, with 16 bases between them. Here the CDR3 reads CASSGDRIPHEKLFF. The CDR3 coding sequence is TGTGCCAGTAGTGGCGACAGGATTCCTCATGAAAAACTGTTTTTT.

The chain recombines TRBV2 with TRBJ1-3; tentatively, D is TRBD1 (6 bases). The CDR3 has 15 residues. V was pared by 3 bases and J by 4 bases, with 13 bases between. Germline V gene data show CDR1 as SNHLY and CDR2 as FYNNEI. CDR3: CASSETGTRGNTIYF. The CDR3 coding sequence is TGTGCCAGCAGTGAGACAGGCACTCGGGGAAACACCATATATTTT.

The chain links TRBV6-1 to TRBJ2-7, with D unclear. CDR3 size: 13 residues. Germline-derived CDR1 and CDR2 are MNHNS and SASEGT. Deletions cut 4 bases from V and 2 bases from J, with 9 bases between. CDR3 nucleotide sequence: TGTGCCAGCAGTGTAGTTACCCCCTACGAGCAGTACTTC. Translation gives CASSVVTPYEQYF.